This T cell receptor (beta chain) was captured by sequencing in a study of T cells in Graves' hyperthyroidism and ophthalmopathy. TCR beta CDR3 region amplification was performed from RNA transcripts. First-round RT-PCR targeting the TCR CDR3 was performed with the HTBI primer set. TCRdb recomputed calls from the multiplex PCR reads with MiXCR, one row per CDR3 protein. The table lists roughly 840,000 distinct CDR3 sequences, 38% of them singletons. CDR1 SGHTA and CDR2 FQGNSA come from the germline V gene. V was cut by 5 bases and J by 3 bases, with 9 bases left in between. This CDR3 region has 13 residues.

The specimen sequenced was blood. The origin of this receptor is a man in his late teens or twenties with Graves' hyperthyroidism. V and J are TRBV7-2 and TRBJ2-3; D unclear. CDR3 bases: TGTGCCAGCAGCCCGGCCCGAACAGATACGCAGTATTTT. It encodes CASSPARTDTQYF.